What follows describes a single TCR beta chain. The data derive from a study of blood T cell repertoires in COVID-19. Study information: Whether acute or convalescent, the COVID-19 samples came from the United States, Italy and Spain. Sources were T cells, B-cell-depleted T cells, or PBMCs; the material itself was cDNA or gDNA.

V was clipped by 2 bases and J by 7 bases, with 9 bases between them. Germline V gives CDR1 LGHNT, CDR2 FRNRAP. CDR3 length: 13 residues. In the authors' workflow: Researchers report that nucleated cell counts were estimated from reference gene primer amplification. This table comes from immunoSEQ multiplex PCR, and its TCRdb copy is limited to in-frame clones, with some not included. V and J calls and clone size are given by that table; D and trimming were obtained from the DNA. The profile shows 140,000 to 150,000 clones, 80% of them singletons. This TCR derives from a man between 65 and 85 years old who had recovered from COVID-19. The chain uses TRBV12-5 and TRBJ2-1; D might be TRBD1 (6 bases). Sample: peripheral blood. The CDR3 reads CASGLTGWNEQFF. The CDR3 region has the DNA TGTGCTAGTGGTTTGACAGGGTGGAATGAGCAGTTCTTC.